A selection of T cell receptor beta chains follows, all from one sample in a study of shared clonotypes between healthy human individuals. Libraries were prepared by immunoSEQ multiplex PCR; TCRdb keeps only in-frame clonotypes and omits some of them. This sample has 1,400,000 or so clones, with about 98.5% found just once. Sequencing input: naive CD4+ T cells sorted from blood. The source of these receptors is a man under 40 in good health. CDR3s include the opening cysteine and the closing phenylalanine or tryptophan. The D gene is left open where the match is weak. The size of a clone is reported for some rows only, either as once, few or many, or as a class for expanded clones.

v_gene: TRBV28; d_gene: .; j_gene: TRBJ1-5; abundance: .; len: 12; CDR3aa: CASSLNDQPQHF; CDR3nt: TGTGCCAGCAGTCTGAATGATCAGCCCCAGCATTTT
v_gene: TRBV18; d_gene: TRBD2; j_gene: TRBJ2-2; abundance: .; len: 16; CDR3aa: CASSPLAGDWTGELFF; CDR3nt: TGTGCCAGCTCACCACTAGCGGGAGATTGGACCGGGGAGCTGTTTTTT
v_gene: TRBV28; d_gene: .; j_gene: TRBJ2-5; abundance: .; len: 12; CDR3aa: CATSIDISTQYF; CDR3nt: TGTGCCACCTCAATCGACATCTCTACCCAGTACTTC
v_gene: TRBV5-4; d_gene: .; j_gene: TRBJ1-5; abundance: .; len: 12; CDR3aa: CASSLDGQPQHF; CDR3nt: TGTGCCAGCAGCTTGGACGGTCAGCCCCAGCATTTT
v_gene: TRBV6-6; d_gene: TRBD1; j_gene: TRBJ1-5; abundance: .; len: 15; CDR3aa: CASSFRQGESQPQHF; CDR3nt: TGTGCCAGCAGTTTTAGACAGGGAGAGAGTCAGCCCCAGCATTTT
v_gene: TRBV5-1; d_gene: .; j_gene: TRBJ2-1; abundance: once; len: 13; CDR3aa: CASSSDRSGEQFF; CDR3nt: TGCGCCAGCAGCTCGGACAGAAGCGGTGAGCAGTTCTTC
v_gene: TRBV29-1; d_gene: .; j_gene: TRBJ1-1; abundance: .; len: 12; CDR3aa: CSVGRVNTEAFF; CDR3nt: TGCAGCGTTGGAAGGGTGAACACTGAAGCTTTCTTT
v_gene: TRBV14; d_gene: .; j_gene: TRBJ1-1; abundance: .; len: 18; CDR3aa: CASSQGDLQPGSRTEAFF; CDR3nt: TGTGCCAGCAGCCAAGGAGACCTACAGCCAGGCAGTAGGACTGAAGCTTTCTTT
v_gene: TRBV12-5; d_gene: TRBD2; j_gene: TRBJ2-1; abundance: .; len: 15; CDR3aa: CASGLLAGGPNEQFF; CDR3nt: TGTGCTAGTGGTTTGCTAGCGGGAGGGCCCAATGAGCAGTTCTTC
v_gene: TRBV11-3; d_gene: .; j_gene: TRBJ2-7; abundance: .; len: 12; CDR3aa: CASSLDTNEQYF; CDR3nt: TGTGCCAGCAGCTTGGACACTAACGAGCAGTACTTC
v_gene: TRBV4-2; d_gene: TRBD1; j_gene: TRBJ1-5; abundance: .; len: 15; CDR3aa: CASSQGGQGRQPQHF; CDR3nt: TGTGCCAGCAGCCAAGGGGGACAGGGTCGTCAGCCCCAGCATTTT
v_gene: TRBV18; d_gene: TRBD2; j_gene: TRBJ2-1; abundance: .; len: 16; CDR3aa: CASSPDLAESYNEQFF; CDR3nt: TGTGCCAGCTCACCAGACCTAGCGGAGTCCTACAATGAGCAGTTCTTC
v_gene: TRBV5-1; d_gene: TRBD2; j_gene: TRBJ2-4; abundance: .; len: 14; CDR3aa: CASRPSGVKNIQYF; CDR3nt: TGCGCCAGCAGACCTAGCGGCGTCAAAAACATTCAGTACTTC
v_gene: TRBV27; d_gene: .; j_gene: TRBJ2-3; abundance: .; len: 15; CDR3aa: CASKLTSGGTDTQYF; CDR3nt: TGTGCCAGCAAGCTCACGTCAGGAGGCACAGATACGCAGTATTTT
v_gene: TRBV5-1; d_gene: TRBD1; j_gene: TRBJ1-3; abundance: once; len: 16; CDR3aa: CASSLVGQPPGNTIYF; CDR3nt: TGCGCCAGCAGCTTGGTGGGACAGCCGCCTGGAAACACCATATATTTT
v_gene: TRBV29-1; d_gene: .; j_gene: TRBJ2-3; abundance: .; len: 12; CDR3aa: CSVDQGTDTQYF; CDR3nt: TGCAGCGTTGATCAGGGAACAGATACGCAGTATTTT
v_gene: TRBV6-5; d_gene: TRBD2; j_gene: TRBJ2-7; abundance: .; len: 15; CDR3aa: CASSYSLAGVYEQYF; CDR3nt: TGTGCCAGCAGTTACTCCCTAGCGGGAGTTTACGAGCAGTACTTC
v_gene: TRBV5-1; d_gene: TRBD1; j_gene: TRBJ2-5; abundance: .; len: 14; CDR3aa: CASSKARGQETQYF; CDR3nt: TGCGCCAGCAGCAAAGCCAGGGGGCAAGAGACCCAGTACTTC
v_gene: TRBV5-1; d_gene: TRBD1; j_gene: TRBJ2-7; abundance: .; len: 15; CDR3aa: CASSQRGTGPYEQYF; CDR3nt: TGCGCCAGCAGCCAAAGAGGGACAGGGCCCTACGAGCAGTACTTC
v_gene: TRBV18; d_gene: TRBD1; j_gene: TRBJ2-7; abundance: .; len: 15; CDR3aa: CASSPELQGTGEQYF; CDR3nt: TGTGCCAGCTCACCAGAGTTACAGGGGACGGGAGAGCAGTACTTC
v_gene: TRBV7-9; d_gene: .; j_gene: TRBJ2-7; abundance: .; len: 11; CDR3aa: CASSLGSGQYF; CDR3nt: TGTGCCAGCAGCCTAGGTTCGGGGCAGTACTTC
v_gene: TRBV7-9; d_gene: .; j_gene: TRBJ1-1; abundance: .; len: 17; CDR3aa: CASSLGLNQARNTEAFF; CDR3nt: TGTGCCAGCAGCTTAGGACTAAACCAAGCGAGGAACACTGAAGCTTTCTTT
v_gene: TRBV7-2; d_gene: TRBD2; j_gene: TRBJ2-2; abundance: once; len: 17; CDR3aa: CASSPRDLAGGLGELFF; CDR3nt: TGTGCCAGCAGCCCCAGGGACCTAGCGGGAGGTCTCGGGGAGCTGTTTTTT
v_gene: TRBV6-5; d_gene: TRBD1; j_gene: TRBJ1-2; abundance: .; len: 15; CDR3aa: CASSPGQGTNYGYTF; CDR3nt: TGTGCCAGCAGTCCCGGACAGGGAACCAACTATGGCTACACCTTC
v_gene: TRBV2; d_gene: .; j_gene: TRBJ2-7; abundance: .; len: 13; CDR3aa: CASSAGLAREQYF; CDR3nt: TGTGCCAGCAGCGCCGGACTGGCAAGGGAGCAGTACTTC
v_gene: TRBV5-5; d_gene: TRBD2; j_gene: TRBJ2-1; abundance: .; len: 16; CDR3aa: CASSLPTSGGYNEQFF; CDR3nt: TGTGCCAGCAGCTTACCCACTAGCGGGGGATACAATGAGCAGTTCTTC
v_gene: TRBV10-2; d_gene: .; j_gene: TRBJ1-1; abundance: .; len: 13; CDR3aa: CASSESTATEAFF; CDR3nt: TGCGCCAGCAGTGAGTCGACGGCGACTGAAGCTTTCTTT
v_gene: TRBV6-6; d_gene: .; j_gene: TRBJ2-7; abundance: .; len: 15; CDR3aa: CASSPLWVETYEQYF; CDR3nt: TGTGCCAGCAGTCCCCTTTGGGTTGAGACCTACGAGCAGTACTTC
v_gene: TRBV6-1; d_gene: .; j_gene: TRBJ2-2; abundance: .; len: 15; CDR3aa: CASSRDFLSTGELFF; CDR3nt: TGTGCCAGCAGCCGGGACTTCCTTAGCACCGGGGAGCTGTTTTTT
v_gene: TRBV18; d_gene: TRBD1; j_gene: TRBJ1-4; abundance: .; len: 15; CDR3aa: CASSLRTGWQEKLFF; CDR3nt: TGTGCCAGCTCACTAAGGACAGGGTGGCAAGAAAAACTGTTTTTT
v_gene: TRBV6-5; d_gene: TRBD1; j_gene: TRBJ1-2; abundance: .; len: 15; CDR3aa: CASTTGQGASYGYTF; CDR3nt: TGTGCCAGCACCACGGGACAGGGTGCGAGCTATGGCTACACCTTC
v_gene: TRBV19; d_gene: .; j_gene: TRBJ1-5; abundance: .; len: 14; CDR3aa: CASSMTISNQPQHF; CDR3nt: TGTGCCAGTAGTATGACTATTAGCAATCAGCCCCAGCATTTT
v_gene: TRBV4-3; d_gene: TRBD1; j_gene: TRBJ2-3; abundance: .; len: 15; CDR3aa: CASSLRTGGADTQYF; CDR3nt: TGCGCCAGCAGCCTTAGGACAGGGGGCGCAGATACGCAGTATTTT
v_gene: TRBV27; d_gene: TRBD2; j_gene: TRBJ2-7; abundance: once; len: 14; CDR3aa: CASSLVGRAYEQYF; CDR3nt: TGTGCCAGCAGTTTGGTCGGGAGGGCCTACGAGCAGTACTTC
v_gene: TRBV25-1; d_gene: .; j_gene: TRBJ2-3; abundance: .; len: 13; CDR3aa: CASSELGGGTQYF; CDR3nt: TGTGCCAGCAGTGAATTGGGTGGTGGCACGCAGTATTTT
v_gene: TRBV7-2; d_gene: .; j_gene: TRBJ2-3; abundance: .; len: 13; CDR3aa: CASSLSSIGTQYF; CDR3nt: TGTGCCAGCAGCTTATCCTCAATCGGTACGCAGTATTTT
v_gene: TRBV4-1; d_gene: .; j_gene: TRBJ2-1; abundance: .; len: 14; CDR3aa: CASSPFFSYNEQFF; CDR3nt: TGCGCCAGCAGCCCCTTTTTCTCCTACAATGAGCAGTTCTTC
v_gene: TRBV7-8; d_gene: .; j_gene: TRBJ2-1; abundance: .; len: 18; CDR3aa: CASSLVPSSGRIRHEQFF; CDR3nt: TGTGCCAGCAGCTTAGTCCCATCCAGCGGGCGGATACGGCATGAGCAGTTCTTC
v_gene: TRBV2; d_gene: .; j_gene: TRBJ1-2; abundance: once; len: 14; CDR3aa: CASSTDSANYGYTF; CDR3nt: TGTGCCAGCAGTACCGACAGTGCTAACTATGGCTACACCTTC
v_gene: TRBV4-3; d_gene: .; j_gene: TRBJ2-1; abundance: .; len: 15; CDR3aa: CASSPDSYQGREQFF; CDR3nt: TGCGCCAGCAGCCCGGATTCATACCAGGGGCGCGAGCAGTTCTTC
v_gene: TRBV10-2; d_gene: .; j_gene: TRBJ2-3; abundance: .; len: 15; CDR3aa: CASQMGTPRTDTQYF; CDR3nt: TGCGCCAGCCAGATGGGGACACCCCGCACAGATACGCAGTATTTT
v_gene: TRBV5-4; d_gene: .; j_gene: TRBJ1-3; abundance: .; len: 15; CDR3aa: CASSLDRVSGNTIYF; CDR3nt: TGTGCCAGCAGCTTGGACAGGGTCTCTGGAAACACCATATATTTT
v_gene: TRBV25-1; d_gene: .; j_gene: TRBJ2-4; abundance: .; len: 13; CDR3aa: CASSQDPKNIQYF; CDR3nt: TGTGCCAGCAGCCAGGATCCCAAAAACATTCAGTACTTC
v_gene: TRBV19; d_gene: .; j_gene: TRBJ1-2; abundance: .; len: 14; CDR3aa: CASSIGPGGFCYTF; CDR3nt: TGTGCCAGTAGTATAGGCCCTGGGGGGTTTTGCTACACCTTC
v_gene: TRBV6-5; d_gene: TRBD1; j_gene: TRBJ2-3; abundance: .; len: 15; CDR3aa: CASRSMGQFTDTQYF; CDR3nt: TGTGCCAGCAGGTCAATGGGACAGTTCACAGATACGCAGTATTTT
v_gene: TRBV28; d_gene: TRBD2; j_gene: TRBJ2-2; abundance: .; len: 17; CDR3aa: CASSNGGLAGVVGELFF; CDR3nt: TGTGCCAGCAGTAACGGGGGACTAGCGGGAGTAGTCGGGGAGCTGTTTTTT
v_gene: TRBV5-1; d_gene: .; j_gene: TRBJ2-7; abundance: .; len: 15; CDR3aa: CASSPAIGGIYEQYF; CDR3nt: TGCGCCAGCAGCCCGGCTATAGGGGGGATCTACGAGCAGTACTTC
v_gene: TRBV19; d_gene: .; j_gene: TRBJ2-3; abundance: .; len: 15; CDR3aa: CASSIGGSRADTQYF; CDR3nt: TGTGCCAGTAGTATAGGAGGTTCCCGGGCAGATACGCAGTATTTT
v_gene: TRBV5-1; d_gene: .; j_gene: TRBJ2-1; abundance: .; len: 16; CDR3aa: CASSLNKGPSYNEQFF; CDR3nt: TGCGCCAGCAGCTTGAATAAGGGGCCTTCCTACAATGAGCAGTTCTTC
v_gene: TRBV20-1; d_gene: .; j_gene: TRBJ2-3; abundance: few; len: 11; CDR3aa: CSASHQDTQYF; CDR3nt: TGCAGTGCTAGTCATCAGGATACGCAGTATTTT
v_gene: TRBV19; d_gene: .; j_gene: TRBJ1-4; abundance: .; len: 15; CDR3aa: CASSNSGASNEKLFF; CDR3nt: TGTGCCAGTAGTAATTCGGGGGCCTCTAATGAAAAACTGTTTTTT